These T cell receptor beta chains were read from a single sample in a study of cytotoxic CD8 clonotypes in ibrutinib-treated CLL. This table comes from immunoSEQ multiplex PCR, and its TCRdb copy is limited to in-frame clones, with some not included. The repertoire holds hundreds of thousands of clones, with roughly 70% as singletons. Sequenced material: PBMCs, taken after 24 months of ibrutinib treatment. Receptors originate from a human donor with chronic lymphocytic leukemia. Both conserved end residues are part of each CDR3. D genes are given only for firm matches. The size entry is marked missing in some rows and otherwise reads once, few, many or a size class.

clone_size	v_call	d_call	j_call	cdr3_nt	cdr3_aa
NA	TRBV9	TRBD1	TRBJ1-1	TGTGCCAGCAGCCGACAGGGCCTGAACACTGAAGCTTTCTTT	CASSRQGLNTEAFF
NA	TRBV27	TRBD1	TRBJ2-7	TGTGCCAGCTTTCCCAGGGACAGGTATGACGAGCAGTACTTC	CASFPRDRYDEQYF
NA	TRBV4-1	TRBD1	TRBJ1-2	TGCGCCAGCAGCCAAGAACGGACAGGAAGGGGCGGCTACACCTTC	CASSQERTGRGGYTF
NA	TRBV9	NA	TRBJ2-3	TGTGCCAGCAGCCCCCGACTCGGCGGCACAGATACGCAGTATTTT	CASSPRLGGTDTQYF
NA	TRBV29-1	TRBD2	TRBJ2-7	TGCAGCGTTGAAGGAGAGAGGGCTAGCGGGAGGTCGAGCTCCTACGAGCAGTACTTC	CSVEGERASGRSSSYEQYF
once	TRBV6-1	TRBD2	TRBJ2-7	TGTGCCAGCAGAGAAACCAAACTAAGCGGGAGAGACGAGCAGTACTTC	CASRETKLSGRDEQYF
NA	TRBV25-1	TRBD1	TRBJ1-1	TGTGCCAGCAGTCAGGGGGTGTCCACTGAAGCTTTCTTT	CASSQGVSTEAFF
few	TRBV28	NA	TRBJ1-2	TGTGCCAGCAGTTGGAGGGACGGTGGCTACACCTTC	CASSWRDGGYTF
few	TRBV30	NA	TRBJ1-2	TGTGCCTGGAGTCAAGGGGCCCACTATGGCTACACCTTC	CAWSQGAHYGYTF
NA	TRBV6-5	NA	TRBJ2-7	TGTGCCAGTTCTGGAGGCCTCTACTCCTACGAGCAGTACTTC	CASSGGLYSYEQYF